This TCR beta chain came from a study of shared clonotypes between healthy human individuals. Study results and caveats: Across subsets, estimated richness was generally greater for naive than for memory populations. Four donors had roughly 5.2% of their naive CD4 clonotypes in common. A small donor pool kept down the genetic and exposure-history diversity that was represented.

Trimming removed 1 base at V and 2 bases at J, with 14 bases between. CDR1 is LGHNA and CDR2 is YSLEER in the germline V gene. This CDR3 is built from 16 residues. Each cell subset's genomic DNA was divided evenly among several immunoSEQ plates. The table came from immunoSEQ multiplex PCR; TCRdb's copy has only in-frame clones and leaves some out. The sample lists 980,000 or so clones, approximately 80% occurring once. The table lists this clone with a few counts. Antigen specificity is unknown. The source of this sequence is a man aged 18 to 29 in good health. The chain combines TRBV4-3 with TRBJ2-5; D gene ambiguous. The source material was memory CD4+ T cells sorted from blood. Subset: CD45RA-negative fraction. In DNA, the CDR3 is TGCGCCAGCAGCCAAGGACCTATGAAACCTCAAGAGACCCAGTACTTC. It yields the protein CASSQGPMKPQETQYF.